The 3 T cell receptor beta chains given below trace back to one sample, sequenced in a study of blood T cells in healthy people across ages. A second PCR, run for roughly 7 to 12 cycles, used a sample-barcoded 5' primer plus a J-beta primer mix. TCRdb re-analysed the 5' RACE reads in MiXCR, keeping a single row per CDR3 protein. Altogether around 1,700,000 distinct CDR3 sequences are present, over 25% being singletons, with the ten largest covering over 7%. Sequencing was carried out using blood. The origin of the receptors is a woman aged 25-40 years in good health.

The chain couples TRBV18 to TRBJ1-4; D gene unclear. Trimming removed 3 bases at V and 7 bases at J, with 12 bases between. CDR1 and CDR2 (germline): KGHSH, LQKENI. The CDR3 covers 14 residues. CDR3 region: CASSPNGGVEKLFF. In DNA, the CDR3 is TGTGCCAGCTCACCGAACGGTGGAGTTGAAAAACTGTTTTTT.

This clonotype has a count of ten or more. V and J are TRBV29-1 and TRBJ1-2; D is uncertain. Trimming stripped 5 bases from V and 0 bases from J, with 10 bases between. The germline V gene has CDR1 SQVTM and CDR2 ANQGSEA. This CDR3 has 13 amino acids. The CDR3 protein is CSVTPGTNYGYTF. Written as DNA, the CDR3 is TGCAGCGTTACCCCGGGTACTAACTATGGCTACACCTTC.

Many counts were recorded for this clonotype. The J gene is TRBJ2-3, the V gene TRBV7-2, with D tentatively TRBD1 (6 bases). Germline CDR1 and CDR2: SGHTA and FQGNSA. This CDR3 has 16 residues. V was cut by 7 bases and J by 1 base, with 18 bases left in between. The CDR3 DNA is TGTGCCAGCATCGACACATACAGGGACCGCACAGATACGCAGTATTTT. Translated: CASIDTYRDRTDTQYF.